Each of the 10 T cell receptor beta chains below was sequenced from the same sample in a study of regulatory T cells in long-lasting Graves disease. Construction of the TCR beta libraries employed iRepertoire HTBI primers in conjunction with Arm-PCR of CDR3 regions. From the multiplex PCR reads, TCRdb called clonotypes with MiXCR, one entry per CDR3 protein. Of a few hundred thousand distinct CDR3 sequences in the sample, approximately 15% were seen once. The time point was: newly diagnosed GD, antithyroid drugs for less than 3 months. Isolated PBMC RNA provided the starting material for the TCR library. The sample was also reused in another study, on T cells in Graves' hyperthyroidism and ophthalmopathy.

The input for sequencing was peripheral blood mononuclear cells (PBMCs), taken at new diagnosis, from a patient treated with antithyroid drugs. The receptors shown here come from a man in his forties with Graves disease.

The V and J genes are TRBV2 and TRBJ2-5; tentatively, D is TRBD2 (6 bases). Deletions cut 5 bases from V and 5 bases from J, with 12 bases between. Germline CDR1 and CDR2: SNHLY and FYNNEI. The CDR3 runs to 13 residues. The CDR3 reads CASSQTSFETQYF. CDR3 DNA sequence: TGTGCCAGCAGTCAGACTAGTTTCGAGACCCAGTACTTC. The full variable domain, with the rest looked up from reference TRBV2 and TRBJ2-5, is EPEVTQTPSHQVTQMGQEVILRCVPISNHLYFYWYRQILGQKVEFLVSFYNNEISEKSEIFDDQFSVERPDGSNFTLKIRSTKLEDSAMYFCASSQTSFETQYFGPGTRLLVL.

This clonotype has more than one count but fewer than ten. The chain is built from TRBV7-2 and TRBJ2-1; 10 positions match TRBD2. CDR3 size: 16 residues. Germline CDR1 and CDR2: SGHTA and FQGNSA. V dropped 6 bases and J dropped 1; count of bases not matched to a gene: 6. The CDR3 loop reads CASRGATSGSYNEQFF. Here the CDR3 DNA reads TGTGCCAGCAGAGGCGCGACTAGCGGGTCCTACAATGAGCAGTTCTTC.

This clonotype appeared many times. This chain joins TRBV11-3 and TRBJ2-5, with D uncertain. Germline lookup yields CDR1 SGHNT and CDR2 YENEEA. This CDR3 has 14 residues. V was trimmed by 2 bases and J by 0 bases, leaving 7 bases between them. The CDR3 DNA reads TGTGCCAGCAGCTTAACCGCGAACCAAGAGACCCAGTACTTC. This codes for CASSLTANQETQYF.

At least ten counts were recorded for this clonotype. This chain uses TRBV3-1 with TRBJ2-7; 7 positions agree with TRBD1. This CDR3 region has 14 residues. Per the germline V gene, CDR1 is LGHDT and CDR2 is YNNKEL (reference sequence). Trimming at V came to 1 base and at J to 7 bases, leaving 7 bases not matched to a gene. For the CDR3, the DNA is TGTGCCAGCAGCCAAGGCCAGGGGGAATCGGAGCAGTACTTC. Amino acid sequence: CASSQGQGESEQYF.

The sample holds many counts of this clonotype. CDR3 nucleotide sequence: TGTGCCAGCAGCTATTACTCCTACAATGAGCAGTTCTTC. Its protein product is CASSYYSYNEQFF. The V and J genes are TRBV11-2 and TRBJ2-1; no clear D gene. The CDR3 runs 13 residues. The germline CDR1 and CDR2 sequences are SGHAT and FQNNGV. V lost 4 bases and J 0 bases, leaving 4 bases between the germline ends.

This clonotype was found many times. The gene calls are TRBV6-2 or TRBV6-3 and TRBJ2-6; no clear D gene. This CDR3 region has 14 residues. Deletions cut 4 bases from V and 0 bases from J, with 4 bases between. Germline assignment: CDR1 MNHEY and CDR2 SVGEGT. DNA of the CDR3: TGTGCCAGCAGTTGGACCTCTGGGGCCAACGTCCTGACTTTC. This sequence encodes CASSWTSGANVLTF.

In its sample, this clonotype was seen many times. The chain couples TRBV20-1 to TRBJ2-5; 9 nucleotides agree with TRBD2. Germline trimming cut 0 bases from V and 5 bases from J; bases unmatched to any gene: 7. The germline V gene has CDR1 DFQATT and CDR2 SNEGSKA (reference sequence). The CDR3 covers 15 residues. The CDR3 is CSARDERGVRETQYF. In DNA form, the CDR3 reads TGCAGTGCTAGAGATGAGCGGGGGGTCCGGGAGACCCAGTACTTC.

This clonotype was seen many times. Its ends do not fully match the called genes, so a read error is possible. The CDR3 nucleotides are TGTGCCAGCAGCTACCCGGGACAGGGGGACCACGAGCAGTACTTC. The encoded protein is CASSYPGQGDHEQYF. The V gene is TRBV5-1, the J gene TRBJ2-7; 11 nucleotides align to TRBD1. The germline gives CDR1 SGHRS, CDR2 YFSETQ. The CDR3 contains 15 residues.

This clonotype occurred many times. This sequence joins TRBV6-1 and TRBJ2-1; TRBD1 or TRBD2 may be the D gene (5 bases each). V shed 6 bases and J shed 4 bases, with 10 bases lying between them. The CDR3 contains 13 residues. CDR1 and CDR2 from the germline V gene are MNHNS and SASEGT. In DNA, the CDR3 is TGTGCCAGCAGAGGGGACCGATACAATGAGCAGTTCTTC. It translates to CASRGDRYNEQFF.

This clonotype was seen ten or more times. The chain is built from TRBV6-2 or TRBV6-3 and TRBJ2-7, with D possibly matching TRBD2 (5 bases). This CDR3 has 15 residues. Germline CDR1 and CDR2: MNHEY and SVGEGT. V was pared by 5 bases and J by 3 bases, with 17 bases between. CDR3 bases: TGTGCCAGCAGTGAAGACGGTGGGGAGTTCTACGAGCAGTACTTC. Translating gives CASSEDGGEFYEQYF.